Included here is one T cell receptor (beta chain) sequence, with context. This sample stems from a study of low-dose radiotherapy and immunotherapy resistance in tumors. Study-level background: Starting cycle 1 day 1, oral aspirin 300 mg was given daily for four cycles.

The CDR3 loop spans 14 amino acids. Germline loops: CDR1 KGHDR, CDR2 SFDVKD. V shed 3 bases and J shed 2 bases, with 9 bases lying between them. cDNA synthesis used a TRAV/TRBV-specific primer set for both chains. TCRs underwent 20 PCR cycles of amplification with a constant-region primer and V-primer adapter. TCRdb fed the reads into MiXCR, producing one record per CDR3 protein. The profile shows approximately 100,000 distinct CDR3 sequences, around 21% of them singletons. This sample's time point: after trial treatment. The treatment is: LDRT plus nivolumab, ipilimumab, low-dose cyclophosphamide and aspirin (RACIN trial). Donors received nivolumab, ipilimumab, aspirin, low-dose cyclophosphamide and low-dose radiotherapy.

This sample comprised PBMCs, obtained after low-dose radiotherapy plus immunotherapy. The V gene is TRBV24-1, the J gene TRBJ1-2; D is perhaps TRBD1 (5 bases). The TCR comes from a male donor with prostate cancer. The CDR3 is CATSDPGRNYGYTF. DNA of the CDR3: TGTGCCACCAGTGATCCGGGACGGAACTATGGCTACACCTTC.